This T cell receptor beta chain was profiled in a study of control samples from healthy donors and cancer patients. The method was immunoSEQ multiplex PCR; TCRdb's version includes in-frame clones alone and lacks a portion of them. Of some 170,000 clones listed, roughly 94% are singletons. The V gene's germline CDR1 is KGHDR and CDR2 SFDVKD. Trimming cost V 2 bases and J 6 bases; bases outside gene matches: 8. The CDR3 spans 15 residues. This receptor was taken from a man in his sixties with colorectal cancer. The material sequenced was PBMCs. V gene TRBV24-1 combines with J gene TRBJ1-1; 7 positions match TRBD1. The CDR3 sequence: CATSDWGGGSAEAFF. The CDR3 DNA sequence: TGTGCCACCAGTGATTGGGGAGGGGGCTCCGCTGAAGCTTTCTTT.